A selection of T cell receptor beta chains follows, all from one sample in a study. TCRdb itself ran the 5' RACE reads through MiXCR, one entry per CDR3 protein. The sample has about 40,000 distinct CDR3 sequences, approximately 20% seen once. Sequenced input: naive CD4+ T cells sorted from a lymph node. The receptors were sampled from a female donor with breast cancer. The CDR3 runs from the conserved cysteine through the conserved F or W. A D gene is named only where the DNA matches it firmly. Clone size is stated in some rows and not others, as once, few, many or a class when expanded.

.	TRBJ2-7	13	TRBV5-1	.	TGCGCCAGCAGTCGAGGACATGCCTACGAGCAGTACTTC	CASSRGHAYEQYF
TRBD1	TRBJ1-5	13	TRBV5-6	.	TGTGCCAGCAGCACAGGGGCGAATCAGCCCCAGCATTTT	CASSTGANQPQHF
.	TRBJ1-3	13	TRBV20-1	many	TGCAGTGGTATGGGGTACTCTGGAAACACCATATATTTT	CSGMGYSGNTIYF
.	TRBJ2-7	14	TRBV12-3/TRBV12-4	few	TGTGCCAGCAGTTCAGGAGGGATCACCTACGAGCAGTACTTC	CASSSGGITYEQYF
.	TRBJ2-5	12	TRBV12-3/TRBV12-4	many	TGTGCCAGCAGTTTCGGTGCGGAGACCCAGTACTTC	CASSFGAETQYF
.	TRBJ2-6	16	TRBV3-1	few	TGTGCCAGCAGCCTCCGGAGGGACTCTGGGGCCAACGTCCTGACTTTC	CASSLRRDSGANVLTF
TRBD1	TRBJ1-6	15	TRBV20-1	.	TGCAGTGCTAGTCCTACCGGGGACAGGGGTTCACCCCTCCACTTT	CSASPTGDRGSPLHF
.	TRBJ2-3	12	TRBV7-2	.	TGTGCCAGCAGCTTATATTCAGATACGCAGTATTTT	CASSLYSDTQYF
.	TRBJ2-3	15	TRBV20-1	.	TGCAGTGCTAGAGAGGGGCGGGGTAACACAGATACGCAGTATTTT	CSAREGRGNTDTQYF
.	TRBJ1-2	15	TRBV5-1	.	TGCGCCAGTAGCTCGGAACTCCCAGTTCGCAATGGCTACACCTTC	CASSSELPVRNGYTF
.	TRBJ2-3	15	TRBV7-2	few	TGTGCCAGCAGCTTTAGGGCGGGGAGCACAGATACGCAGTATTTT	CASSFRAGSTDTQYF
TRBD2	TRBJ2-2	19	TRBV7-9	.	TGTGCCAGCAGCGACCCAGCCCCGGGGGGGGGGAAGAACACCGGGGAGCTGTTTTTT	CASSDPAPGGGKNTGELFF
.	TRBJ1-1	13	TRBV7-2	many	TGTGCCACCGCGAAGGACAGGAACACTGAAGCTTTCTTT	CATAKDRNTEAFF
.	TRBJ2-5	11	TRBV5-1	medium-sized	TGCGCCAGCACCCTGCTAGAGACCCAGTACTTC	CASTLLETQYF
.	TRBJ2-7	14	TRBV5-5	few	TGTGCCAGCAGCTTGTCCCCGGGAACCTACGAGCAGTACTTC	CASSLSPGTYEQYF
.	TRBJ2-1	14	TRBV5-6	few	TGTGCCAGCAGGACTGGAATCTCCTACAATGAGCAGTTCTTC	CASRTGISYNEQFF
.	TRBJ1-4	16	TRBV27	.	TGTGCCAGCAGTCGATTGGTGGGACTGGTTAATGAAAAACTGTTTTTT	CASSRLVGLVNEKLFF
.	TRBJ1-1	13	TRBV12-3/TRBV12-4	.	TGTGCCAGTCGGGGACATTTGAACACTGAAGCTTTCTTT	CASRGHLNTEAFF
TRBD2	TRBJ2-3	15	TRBV7-8	few	TGTGCCAGCAGCTTAGGGAGCGGGAGTGCAGATACGCAGTATTTT	CASSLGSGSADTQYF
TRBD1	TRBJ2-7	14	TRBV27	.	TGTGCCAGCAGGCTTGAAGGGACAGACAGCGAGCAGTACTTC	CASRLEGTDSEQYF
TRBD2	TRBJ2-1	15	TRBV7-9	few	TGTGCCAGCAGCTTAACGGGAGGCCAGTACAACGAGCAGTTCTTC	CASSLTGGQYNEQFF
.	TRBJ1-3	13	TRBV29-1	few	TGCAGCGCCGAGGGGAACTCTGGAAACACCATATATTTT	CSAEGNSGNTIYF
TRBD1	TRBJ2-1	15	TRBV7-3	.	TGTGCCAGCAGCCTAAGACAGGGTGGCCCCAGTAAGCAGTTCTTC	CASSLRQGGPSKQFF
.	TRBJ2-5	13	TRBV4-3	.	TGCGCCAGCAGCCAAGATAGGCGGGAGACCCAGTACTTC	CASSQDRRETQYF
.	TRBJ1-1	14	TRBV7-3	many	TGTGCCAGCAGCTCCCAAAGCCATAACACTGAAGCTTTCTTT	CASSSQSHNTEAFF
.	TRBJ1-1	13	TRBV7-2	few	TGTGCTTCCGGAGACAGTTTGAACACTGAAGCTTTCTTT	CASGDSLNTEAFF
.	TRBJ2-1	17	TRBV6-5	many	TGTGCCAGCAGTTACTCGAAGGCGGTAGCGCGACATTGGGAGCAGTTCTTC	CASSYSKAVARHWEQFF